Listed below are T cell receptor beta chains from one sample, sequenced in a study of response to subunit inactivated influenza vaccine. TCRdb re-analysed the RT-PCR reads in MiXCR, keeping a single row per CDR3 protein. The sample records 650,000 or so distinct CDR3 sequences, around 15% being singletons. The sequenced sample was PBMCs from blood, obtained 14 days before vaccination. The receptors come from a man aged 45-65 years who received an inactivated influenza vaccine. The CDR3 runs from the conserved cysteine through the conserved F or W.

TRBV12-3/TRBV12-4	TRBJ2-7	CASSFTGQGNPQYF
TRBV20-1	TRBJ2-1	CSARDRGGRVGSYNEQFF
TRBV7-2	TRBJ1-1	CASEDIWVNTEAFF
TRBV6-1	TRBJ2-2	CASSRTGPNTGELFF
TRBV5-1	TRBJ2-5	CASSLGAGETQYF
TRBV11-2	TRBJ1-2	CASSPASNYGYTF
TRBV13	TRBJ2-3	CASSPTYPRDTQYF
TRBV9	TRBJ2-1	CASSVTGRLAGVRNEQFF
TRBV20-1	TRBJ2-5	CSAAGGQVVTQYF
TRBV27	TRBJ1-2	CASKRTGLGGYTF